The 2 T cell receptor beta chains below were found in one sample sequenced in a study of blood T cell repertoires in COVID-19. TCRdb's copy holds only in-frame clones and misses some; the assay was immunoSEQ multiplex PCR. The table records about 88,000 clones, around nine tenths of them present only once. The sample comprised peripheral blood. These receptor sequences come from a woman of 80 years or more with acute or convalescent COVID-19.

The V call is TRBV6-5, the J call TRBJ1-2; possibly TRBD1 for D (6 bases). CDR3 length equals 15 residues. Trimming cost V 2 bases and J 4 bases, with 14 bases left between them. Germline CDR1 and CDR2: MNHEY and SVGAGI. CDR3 protein: CASSYAGVGTYGYTF. The CDR3 coding sequence is TGTGCCAGCAGTTACGCAGGGGTAGGGACCTATGGCTACACCTTC.

The rearrangement links TRBV24-1 to TRBJ2-5; a possible D gene is TRBD1 (5 bases). Trimming stripped 1 base from V and 5 bases from J, with 16 bases between. The CDR3 has 16 amino acids. Per germline, CDR1 KGHDR and CDR2 SFDVKD. The CDR3 reads CATSDFEDKELETQYF. In DNA, the CDR3 is TGTGCCACCAGTGATTTTGAGGACAAGGAGTTGGAGACCCAGTACTTC.